Reported below is one T cell receptor (beta chain). The germline V gene has CDR1 SGDLS and CDR2 YYNGEE. The V and J ends lost 0 bases and 1 base respectively, with 14 bases between them. The CDR3 length is 17 residues. The sample originates from a study of OX40 agonist ivuxolimab in advanced cancers. Study as a whole: Each dose-escalation patient presented with hepatocellular carcinoma, melanoma, renal cell or head and neck cancer.

Method: immunoSEQ multiplex PCR; TCRdb's copy keeps in-frame clones and lacks some. The data show nearly 8,500 clones, approximately 71% seen once. The specimen was CD4+ or CD8+ T cells sorted from blood, collected in a trial of the OX40 agonist ivuxolimab. V gene TRBV9 combines with J gene TRBJ2-4, with a weak D call TRBD1 (6 bases). This receptor was identified in an adult with an advanced solid tumor such as melanoma, head and neck, liver or kidney cancer. CDR3 residues: CASSVGGGHPAKNIQYF. The CDR3 nucleotides read TGTGCCAGCAGCGTAGGAGGGGGACACCCGGCCAAAAACATTCAGTACTTC.